Described below is a single TCR beta chain sequence and its context. This clonotype was detected many times. There is no known antigen for this receptor. No clone much larger than this one lies a single base away; base qualities are absent. The sample was run on an Illumina HiSeq 2500. Quantitative 5'-RACE with molecular barcodes was the method used to prepare the TCR beta libraries. Processing in the source paper ran as follows. To identify disease-linked TCR variants, a new computational method was used, one built on a probabilistic model of VDJ rearrangement. The public reads were reprocessed in TCRdb via fastp at Q25 and MiXCR, keeping in-frame beta chains. CDR3 protein sequences are deduplicated, and each keeps its most common genes and DNA. TCRdb assigned the V and J calls; the authors' analysis was not used. This sample lists around 250,000 distinct CDR3 sequences; about 10% were detected once. The ten biggest clones cover 6% to 8.5% of the sample.

Via the germline V gene, CDR1 is SGHRS and CDR2 YFSETQ. Taken from cysteine to phenylalanine, the CDR3 has 14 residues. CDR3 DNA only is kept here, 42 bases in frame from base 1. Relative to germline, V is 4 bases shorter and J is 3 bases shorter, with 13 bases between their ends. This sample is part of a study of CD8 T cells in ankylosing spondylitis listed by TCRdb under 2017. Notes on the research overall: The study profiled T cell receptor beta repertoires in healthy donors and ankylosing spondylitis patients to find disease-linked TCR variants. The full study cohort was made up of about 24 ankylosing spondylitis patients and more than 90 healthy donors. Peripheral blood was sampled, and synovial fluid was also collected from ankylosing spondylitis patients. Beyond this particular receptor, the publication reports: The disease-linked clones were reported to be significantly enriched in matched synovial fluid samples from ankylosing spondylitis patients. A TCR beta motif made up of several highly homologous amino acid variants appeared to be characteristic of blood from ankylosing spondylitis patients. Some motif variants had previously been reported in the synovial fluid and blood of reactive arthritis patients, which suggests shared mechanisms of disease initiation. The disease-linked clones had a CD8+ phenotype and were found at relatively low frequencies in peripheral blood.

Sample: blood, either unsorted or a sorted T cell fraction (not recorded which). This clonotype was obtained from a male donor with ankylosing spondylitis or in good health (not recorded which). The rearrangement combines TRBV5-1 with TRBJ1-1; no D gene call is confident. The sequenced DNA is TGCGCCAGCAGCGCCGCGGGCGGGGACACTGAAGCTTTCTTT. Protein translation: CASSAAGGDTEAFF. The CDR3, completed at both ends by the reference TRBV5-1 and TRBJ1-1 genes, gives the full variable domain KAGVTQTPRYLIKTRGQQVTLSCSPISGHRSVSWYQQTPGQGLQFLFEYFSETQRNKGNFPGRFSGRQFSNSRSEMNVSTLELGDSALYLCASSAAGGDTEAFFGQGTRLTVV.